One sample yielded the 31 T cell receptor beta chains listed below, sequenced in a study of human T cells and chemical hapten exposure. Unseparated into fractions, whole blood served as the source from which total RNA was extracted. TCRdb ran MiXCR on the 5' RACE reads and lists one entry per CDR3 protein. Of about 140,000 distinct CDR3 sequences listed, 3.5% to 5% were seen once; the top ten hold under 1.5%. The receptor source for this set is a female donor in good health.

This clonotype occurred many times. The chain links TRBV5-1 to TRBJ1-2, with 8 nucleotides matching TRBD1. This CDR3 has 14 amino acids. Germline V gives CDR1 SGHRS, CDR2 YFSETQ. V was pared by 6 bases and J by 2 bases, with 6 bases of the junction left unmatched. As DNA, the CDR3 is TGCGCCAGCACGCCGACAGGGGCAAACTATGGCTACACCTTC. It yields the protein CASTPTGANYGYTF.

The V gene is TRBV30, the J gene TRBJ2-3; D is uncertain. Trimming removed 7 bases from V and 0 bases from J, with 17 bases in between. The CDR3 has 15 residues. CDR1 is GTSNPN and CDR2 is SVGIG in the germline V gene (reference sequence). CDR3 in DNA: TGTGCCTCCAGCCCCCCGGAGACTAGCACAGATACGCAGTATTTT. Protein sequence: CASSPPETSTDTQYF.

In its sample, this clonotype was seen many times. The rearrangement links TRBV29-1 to TRBJ1-2, with a weak D call TRBD1 (5 bases). V lost 7 bases, J lost 5 bases, and 23 bases lay in between. The CDR3 has 15 amino acids. Germline CDR1 is SQVTM and CDR2 is ANQGSEA. The CDR3 sequence is CSAGGQGSAEYGYTF. In DNA form, the CDR3 reads TGCAGCGCCGGAGGTCAGGGCTCCGCGGAATATGGCTACACCTTC.

This clonotype was seen repeatedly, ten times or more. The chain recombines TRBV12-3 or TRBV12-4 with TRBJ1-1, with no clear D. Deletions cut 4 bases from V and 0 bases from J, with 6 bases between. The CDR3 totals 13 residues. CDR3 bases: TGTGCCAGCAGTTCCGGACTGAACACTGAAGCTTTCTTT. Amino acid sequence: CASSSGLNTEAFF.

This clonotype was detected ten times or more. V and J are TRBV5-4 and TRBJ2-3, with a weak D call TRBD1 (5 bases). The germline CDR1 and CDR2 sequences are SGHNT and YYREEE (reference sequence). CDR3 size: 14 residues. V gave up 0 bases and J gave up 5 bases, with 10 bases separating them. The CDR3 here is CASSLGGPQDTQYF. The CDR3 coding sequence is TGTGCCAGCAGCTTGGGGGGCCCTCAAGATACGCAGTATTTT. Supplemented by reference TRBV5-4 and TRBJ2-3, the full variable domain reads ETGVTQSPTHLIKTRGQQVTLRCSSQSGHNTVSWYQQALGQGPQFIFQYYREEENGRGNFPPRFSGLQFPNYSSELNVNALELDDSALYLCASSLGGPQDTQYFGPGTRLTVL.

In its sample, this clonotype was seen many times. The V and J genes are TRBV20-1 and TRBJ2-2, with a weak D call TRBD1 (5 bases). V was cut by 2 bases and J by 4 bases, with 14 bases left in between. This CDR3 has 15 amino acids. Germline CDR1 DFQATT, CDR2 SNEGSKA (reference sequence). CDR3: CSARPISRGTGELFF. CDR3 DNA: TGCAGTGCTAGACCAATCAGTAGGGGCACCGGGGAGCTGTTTTTT.

This clonotype was picked up many times. This rearrangement joins TRBV7-9 to TRBJ1-6; D gene ambiguous. V dropped 2 bases and J dropped 0 bases, with 17 bases sitting between them. CDR1 and CDR2 (germline): SEHNR, FQNEAQ (reference sequence). CDR3 length: 19 amino acids. CDR3 amino acids: CASSLSDRPLASYNSPLHF. CDR3 coding DNA: TGTGCCAGCAGCTTATCGGACCGTCCGCTAGCCTCCTATAATTCACCCCTCCACTTT. The full variable domain, in which reference TRBV7-9 and TRBJ1-6 provide the parts outside the CDR3, is DTGVSQNPRHKITKRGQNVTFRCDPISEHNRLYWYRQTLGQGPEFLTYFQNEAQLEKSRLLSDRFSAERPKGSFSTLEIQRTEQGDSAMYLCASSLSDRPLASYNSPLHFGNGTRLTVT.

This clonotype was seen only a few times. This sequence joins TRBV28 and TRBJ1-1; D unresolved. The V and J ends lost 6 bases and 5 bases respectively, with 10 bases between them. Germline assignment: CDR1 MDHEN and CDR2 SYDVKM. The CDR3 has 12 amino acids. The CDR3 loop reads CASSWGYTEAFF. DNA of the CDR3: TGTGCCAGCAGCTGGGGTTATACTGAAGCTTTCTTT.

This clonotype was picked up many times. The chain has TRBV12-3 or TRBV12-4 and TRBJ1-3, with TRBD1 as a possible D gene (6 bases). The V gene lost 5 bases and the J gene lost 4 bases, with 12 bases spanning the gap. CDR3 length: 14 amino acids. CDR3: CASSRRQVGNTIYF. The CDR3 region has the DNA TGTGCCAGCAGTCGACGACAGGTCGGAAACACCATATATTTT.

This clonotype was found many times. The gene calls are TRBV14 and TRBJ2-5; no clear D. CDR1 SGHDN and CDR2 FVKESK come from the germline V gene. Trimming stripped 1 base from V and 5 bases from J, with 5 bases between. There are 12 residues in the CDR3. CDR3 sequence (DNA): TGTGCCAGCAGCCAAGTCTGGGAGACCCAGTACTTC. Its protein product is CASSQVWETQYF.

This clonotype has a count of ten or more. The gene calls are TRBV20-1 and TRBJ2-5; TRBD2 aligns across 14 bases. V lost 0 bases to trimming and J lost 0 bases; unmatched junction nucleotides: 9. The CDR3 covers 19 residues. Germline V gene sequence: CDR1 DFQATT, CDR2 SNEGSKA (reference sequence). The CDR3 sequence is CSARDPKTSGGEYQETQYF. In DNA, the CDR3 is TGCAGTGCTAGAGATCCTAAGACTAGCGGGGGGGAGTACCAAGAGACCCAGTACTTC.

This clonotype showed up just a few times. This may be a read error: a much more frequent sequence differs by one nucleotide. The V gene is TRBV6-2 or TRBV6-3, the J gene TRBJ2-3; tentatively, D is TRBD2 (6 bases). The CDR3 length is 14 residues. CDR1 and CDR2 (germline): MNHEY, SVGEGT. Trimming took off 8 bases at V and 1 base at J, with 13 bases between the two ends. CDR3 nucleotide sequence: TGTGCCAGCGCCCCTAGCGAGGGCACAGATACGCAGTATTTT. Residues: CASAPSEGTDTQYF.

This clonotype has a count of ten or more. This CDR3 reads CASSPGGQGQPQHF. As DNA, the CDR3 is TGCGCCAGCAGCCCCGGGGGGCAAGGTCAGCCCCAGCATTTT. This sequence joins TRBV5-1 and TRBJ1-5; a possible D gene is TRBD1 (6 bases). The CDR3 extends over 14 amino acids. V was clipped by 4 bases and J by 6 bases, with 14 bases between them. Germline CDR1 SGHRS, CDR2 YFSETQ.

V gene TRBV2 combines with J gene TRBJ1-4; tentative D call: TRBD1 (5 bases). V was trimmed by 3 bases and J by 7 bases, leaving 15 bases between them. The germline gives CDR1 SNHLY, CDR2 FYNNEI. The CDR3 runs 15 residues. CDR3 nucleotides: TGTGCCAGCAGTGATGTGGGGCCGTGTAGTGAAAAACTGTTTTTT. Its protein product is CASSDVGPCSEKLFF.

This clonotype showed up many times. The genes are TRBV5-1 and TRBJ1-2; no clear D gene. This CDR3 contains 15 residues. The germline CDR1 and CDR2 sequences are SGHRS and YFSETQ. V was clipped by 3 bases and J by 0 bases, with 12 bases between them. CDR3: CASSSGPEANYGYTF. The CDR3 nucleotides read TGCGCCAGCAGCTCAGGACCAGAAGCTAACTATGGCTACACCTTC.

There are a few counts of this clonotype. The chain links TRBV6-1 to TRBJ1-5; D is unresolved. Trimming stripped 7 bases from V and 4 bases from J, with 17 bases between. The CDR3 length is 15 residues. Germline V gives CDR1 MNHNS, CDR2 SASEGT. The CDR3 sequence is CASKRAGVANQPQHF. The CDR3 nucleotides are TGTGCCAGCAAAAGGGCTGGTGTGGCAAATCAGCCCCAGCATTTT.

This clonotype has just a few counts. The chain is built from TRBV7-8 and TRBJ1-1; no firm D call. This CDR3 contains 17 residues. V was cut by 4 bases and J by 0 bases, with 18 bases left in between. Germline V CDR1 and CDR2: SGHVS, FQNEAQ. The CDR3 DNA follows: TGTGCCAGCAGCTCTTTTGCAGCCCAGAAGATGAACACTGAAGCTTTCTTT. It specifies CASSSFAAQKMNTEAFF. Drawing the rest from reference TRBV7-8 and TRBJ1-1, the complete variable domain is GAGVSQSPRYKVAKRGQDVALRCDPISGHVSLFWYQQALGQGPEFLTYFQNEAQLDKSGLPSDRFFAERPEGSVSTLKIQRTQQEDSAVYLCASSSFAAQKMNTEAFFGQGTRLTVV.

This clonotype was counted many times. One end of the junction fails to match germline, which may point to a read error. The chain links TRBV29-1 to TRBJ2-7, with TRBD2 matching over 8 bases. Germline assignment: CDR1 SQVTM and CDR2 ANQGSEA. The CDR3 has 15 amino acids. CDR3 region: CSVEDTGGVSNEQYF. CDR3 DNA: TGCAGCGTTGAAGATACCGGGGGGGTCTCCAACGAGCAGTACTTC.

This clonotype was counted a few times. A much larger clone differs from this one at a single base, so this may be a read error. CDR3 DNA sequence: TGTGCCATCAGTGAGTCGGGAACGGTGGATGGCGACACCTTC. Amino acids: CAISESGTVDGDTF. J is TRBJ1-2 and V is TRBV10-3; D unresolved. Germline V gene data show CDR1 as ENHRY and CDR2 as SYGVKD. This CDR3 comprises 14 residues.

Comments on this clonotype: This may arise from a read error, as a much more abundant clone is one base away. This chain links TRBV6-5 with TRBJ1-1; D is unresolved. This CDR3 is 11 amino acids long. CDR1 is MNHEY and CDR2 is SVGAGI in the germline V gene. DNA of the CDR3: TGTGGCAGCAGAAGAAGCACTGAAGCTTTCTTT. Its protein product is CGSRRSTEAFF.

In this sample, this clonotype turned up a few times. J is TRBJ1-1 and V is TRBV5-1, with D tentatively TRBD1 (5 bases). Trimming removed 1 base from V and 4 bases from J, with 11 bases in between. The germline CDR1 and CDR2 sequences are SGHRS and YFSETQ. This CDR3 has 14 amino acids. CDR3 sequence: CASSLRSRGTEAFF. DNA of the CDR3: TGCGCCAGCAGCTTGAGGTCGAGGGGCACTGAAGCTTTCTTT.

In its sample, this clonotype was seen many times. V usage is TRBV12-3 or TRBV12-4 and J usage is TRBJ1-3; 10 bases match TRBD1. J lost 6 bases, V lost 6 bases, and 11 bases had no gene match. This CDR3 is built from 16 residues. As DNA, the CDR3 is TGTGCCAGCAGCAGACAGGGGGCTTTTGGAGCAAACACCATATATTTT. Its translation: CASSRQGAFGANTIYF.

In this sample, this clonotype turned up many times. The rearrangement joins TRBV5-5 to TRBJ2-7; the match to TRBD1 covers 11 bases. CDR1 and CDR2 from the germline V gene are SGHKS and YYEKEE (reference sequence). The V gene end was trimmed by 3 bases and the J gene end by 4 bases; junction bases not matched to a gene: 6. CDR3 length equals 15 residues. The CDR3 sequence: CASSSGQGAGYEQYF. CDR3 coding DNA: TGTGCCAGCAGCTCCGGACAGGGGGCAGGGTACGAGCAGTACTTC. The full variable domain, with the rest looked up from reference TRBV5-5 and TRBJ2-7, is DAGVTQSPTHLIKTRGQQVTLRCSPISGHKSVSWYQQVLGQGPQFIFQYYEKEERGRGNFPDRFSARQFPNYSSELNVNALLLGDSALYLCASSSGQGAGYEQYFGPGTRLTVT.

At least ten counts were recorded for this clonotype. The chain employs TRBV3-1 and TRBJ2-7; 8 positions agree with TRBD1. V lost 3 bases to trimming and J lost 2 bases; unmatched junction nucleotides: 9. The CDR3 has 16 residues. Germline V gene sequence: CDR1 LGHDT, CDR2 YNNKEL (reference sequence). This CDR3 is CASSQVPGQATYEQYF. CDR3 coding DNA: TGTGCCAGCAGCCAGGTTCCGGGACAGGCTACCTACGAGCAGTACTTC.

This clonotype was counted a few times. This chain joins TRBV3-1 and TRBJ1-5; no clear D gene. V was trimmed by 1 base and J by 7 bases, leaving 11 bases between them. The CDR3 is made up of 14 amino acids. Looked up from germline, CDR1 is LGHDT and CDR2 is YNNKEL (reference sequence). In nucleotides, the CDR3 is TGTGCCAGCAGCCAAGCCCTCTGTGGGCAGCCCCAGCATTTT. This encodes CASSQALCGQPQHF.

This clonotype was seen many times. J is TRBJ2-1 and V is TRBV6-1, with TRBD2 matching over 11 bases. This CDR3 comprises 17 residues. CDR1 MNHNS and CDR2 SASEGT come from the germline V gene. Germline trimming cut 4 bases from V and 7 bases from J; bases unmatched to any gene: 12. CDR3: CASSAEVSGGGWNEQFF. Written as DNA, the CDR3 is TGTGCCAGCAGTGCGGAGGTTAGCGGGGGGGGTTGGAATGAGCAGTTCTTC.

This clonotype was detected many times. The CDR3 reads CASSPRTPGANVLTF. DNA for the CDR3: TGCGCCAGCAGCCCCCGGACACCTGGGGCCAACGTCCTGACTTTC. This sequence joins TRBV5-1 and TRBJ2-6; TRBD1 is a possible D gene (5 bases). The CDR3 is 15 amino acids. Per the germline V gene, CDR1 is SGHRS and CDR2 is YFSETQ. With 4 bases removed from V and 2 bases from J, the gap between germline ends came to 10 bases.

Notes on this clonotype: One base away lies a much larger clone, so this may be a sequencing read error. The chain joins TRBV5-1 to TRBJ2-3; TRBD2 agrees at 12 bases. The germline gives CDR1 SGHRS, CDR2 YFSETQ. The CDR3 sequence is 16 residues long. The junction had 5 bases not matched to a gene; V was cut back by 4 bases and J by 2 bases. Here the CDR3 reads CASSDGLAGNTDTQYF. The CDR3 DNA reads as TGCGCCAGCAGCGACGGACTAGCGGGGAACACAGATACGCAGTATTTT.

The sample holds many counts of this clonotype. The rearrangement uses TRBV29-1 and TRBJ1-1; maybe TRBD1 (6 bases). CDR1 is SQVTM, CDR2 ANQGSEA, per germline. V lost 4 bases and J 2 bases, leaving 11 bases between the germline ends. CDR3 length: 13 amino acids. The CDR3 here is CSVVEQGNTEAFF. DNA for the CDR3: TGCAGCGTTGTGGAACAGGGCAACACTGAAGCTTTCTTT. The whole variable domain, filled in from reference TRBV29-1 and TRBJ1-1, reads SAVISQKPSRDICQRGTSLTIQCQVDSQVTMMFWYRQQPGQSLTLIATANQGSEATYESGFVIDKFPISRPNLTFSTLTVSNMSPEDSSIYLCSVVEQGNTEAFFGQGTRLTVV.

This clonotype has at least ten counts. The CDR3: CASSFPTSGESSYNEQFF. The DNA of the CDR3 is TGTGCCAGCAGCTTCCCCACTAGCGGGGAGAGCTCCTACAATGAGCAGTTCTTC. The chain recombines TRBV7-9 with TRBJ2-1; 10 bases map to TRBD2. Germline assignment: CDR1 SEHNR and CDR2 FQNEAQ (reference sequence). The J segment lost 0 bases and the V segment lost 3 bases, leaving 8 bases of the junction unmatched. This CDR3 has 18 amino acids.

This clonotype was counted a few times. The chain employs TRBV19 and TRBJ1-2; TRBD1 matches at 9 bases. The V gene end was trimmed by 3 bases and the J gene end by 7 bases; junction bases not matched to a gene: 33. In germline, CDR1 is LNHDA, CDR2 SQIVND (reference sequence). The CDR3 covers 23 residues. CDR3 nucleotide sequence: TGTGCCAGTAGTATTGAGGTTTCGGGACAGGGTCGATCGGGCCACCCGGGTCGGAGTGGCTACACCTTC. It translates to CASSIEVSGQGRSGHPGRSGYTF.